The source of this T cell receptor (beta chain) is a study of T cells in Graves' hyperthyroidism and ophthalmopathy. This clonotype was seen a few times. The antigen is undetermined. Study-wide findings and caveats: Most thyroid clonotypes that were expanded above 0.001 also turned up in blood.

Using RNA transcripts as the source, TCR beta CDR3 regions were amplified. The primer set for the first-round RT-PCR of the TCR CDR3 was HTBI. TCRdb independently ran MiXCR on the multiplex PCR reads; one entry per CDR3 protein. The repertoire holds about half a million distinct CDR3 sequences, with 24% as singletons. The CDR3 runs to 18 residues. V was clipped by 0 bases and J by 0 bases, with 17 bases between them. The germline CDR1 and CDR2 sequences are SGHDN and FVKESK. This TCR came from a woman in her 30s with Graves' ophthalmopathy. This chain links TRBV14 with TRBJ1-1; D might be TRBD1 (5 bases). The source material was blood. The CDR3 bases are TGTGCCAGCAGCCAAGAAGGCAGGGAGTACCCTATGAACACTGAAGCTTTCTTT. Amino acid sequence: CASSQEGREYPMNTEAFF.